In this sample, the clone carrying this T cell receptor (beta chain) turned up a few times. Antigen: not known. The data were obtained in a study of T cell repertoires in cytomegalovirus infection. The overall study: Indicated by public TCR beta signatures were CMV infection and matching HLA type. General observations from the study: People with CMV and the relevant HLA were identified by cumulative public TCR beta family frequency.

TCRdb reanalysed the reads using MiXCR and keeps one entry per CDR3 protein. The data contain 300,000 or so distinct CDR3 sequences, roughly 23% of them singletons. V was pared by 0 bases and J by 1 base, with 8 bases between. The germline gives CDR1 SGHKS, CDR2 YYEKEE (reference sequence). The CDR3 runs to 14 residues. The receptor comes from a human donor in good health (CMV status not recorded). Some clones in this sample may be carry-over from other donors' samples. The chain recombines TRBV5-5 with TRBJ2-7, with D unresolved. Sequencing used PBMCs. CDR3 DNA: TGTGCCAGCAGCTTGGAGGCCAGGTCCTACGAGCAGTACTTC. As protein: CASSLEARSYEQYF.